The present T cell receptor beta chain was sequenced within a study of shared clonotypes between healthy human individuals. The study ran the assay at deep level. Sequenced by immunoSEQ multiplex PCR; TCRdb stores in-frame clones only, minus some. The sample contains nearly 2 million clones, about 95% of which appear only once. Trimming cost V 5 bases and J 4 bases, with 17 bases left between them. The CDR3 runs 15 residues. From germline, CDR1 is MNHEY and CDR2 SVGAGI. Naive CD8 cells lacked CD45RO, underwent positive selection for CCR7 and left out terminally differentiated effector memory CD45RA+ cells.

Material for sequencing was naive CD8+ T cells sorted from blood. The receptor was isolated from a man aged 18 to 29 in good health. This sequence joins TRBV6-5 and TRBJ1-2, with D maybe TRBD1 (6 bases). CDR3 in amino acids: CASSPTQQGSYGYTF. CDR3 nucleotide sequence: TGTGCCAGCAGTCCGACCCAACAGGGTAGCTATGGCTACACCTTC.